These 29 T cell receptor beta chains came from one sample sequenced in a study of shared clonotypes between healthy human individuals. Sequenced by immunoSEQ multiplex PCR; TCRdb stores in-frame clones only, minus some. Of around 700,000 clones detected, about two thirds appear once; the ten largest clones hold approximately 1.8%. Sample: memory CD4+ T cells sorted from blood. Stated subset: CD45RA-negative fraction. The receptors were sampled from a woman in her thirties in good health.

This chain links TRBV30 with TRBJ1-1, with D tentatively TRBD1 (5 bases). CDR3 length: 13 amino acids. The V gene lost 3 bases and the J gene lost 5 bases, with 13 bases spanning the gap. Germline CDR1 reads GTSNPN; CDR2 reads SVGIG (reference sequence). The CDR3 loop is CAWSDYRRTEAFF. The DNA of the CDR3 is TGTGCCTGGAGCGACTACAGGAGGACTGAAGCTTTCTTT.

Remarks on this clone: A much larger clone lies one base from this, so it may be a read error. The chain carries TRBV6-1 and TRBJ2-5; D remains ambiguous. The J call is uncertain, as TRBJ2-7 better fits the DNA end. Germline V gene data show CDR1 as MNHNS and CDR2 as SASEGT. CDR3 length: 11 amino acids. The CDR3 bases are TGTGCCAGCAGTGAATTTTACGAGCAGTACTTC. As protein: CASSEFYEQYF.

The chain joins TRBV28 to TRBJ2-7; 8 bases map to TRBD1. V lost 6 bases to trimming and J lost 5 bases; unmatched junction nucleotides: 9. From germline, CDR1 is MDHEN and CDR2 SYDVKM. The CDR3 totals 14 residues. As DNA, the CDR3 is TGTGCCAGCAGCCCTTGGACAGGGTGGAACGAGCAGTACTTC. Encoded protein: CASSPWTGWNEQYF.

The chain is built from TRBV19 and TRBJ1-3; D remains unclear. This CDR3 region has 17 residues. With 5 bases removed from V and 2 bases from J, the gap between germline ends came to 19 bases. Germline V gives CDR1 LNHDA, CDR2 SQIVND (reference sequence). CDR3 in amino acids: CASSQALFPSPGNTIYF. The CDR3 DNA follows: TGTGCCAGTAGTCAAGCTCTCTTTCCCAGCCCTGGAAACACCATATATTTT.

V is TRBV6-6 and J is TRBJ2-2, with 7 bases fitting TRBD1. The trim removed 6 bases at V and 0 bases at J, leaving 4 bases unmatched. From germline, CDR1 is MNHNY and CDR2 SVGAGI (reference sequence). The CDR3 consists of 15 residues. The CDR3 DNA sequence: TGTGCCAGCAGCTATGGGACAGCGAACACCGGGGAGCTGTTTTTT. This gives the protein CASSYGTANTGELFF.

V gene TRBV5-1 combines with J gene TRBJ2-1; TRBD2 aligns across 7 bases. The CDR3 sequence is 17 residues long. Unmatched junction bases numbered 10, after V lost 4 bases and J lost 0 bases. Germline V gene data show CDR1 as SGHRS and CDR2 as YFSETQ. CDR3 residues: CASSPGLFQSSYNEQFF. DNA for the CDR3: TGCGCCAGCAGCCCGGGACTATTCCAAAGCTCCTACAATGAGCAGTTCTTC.

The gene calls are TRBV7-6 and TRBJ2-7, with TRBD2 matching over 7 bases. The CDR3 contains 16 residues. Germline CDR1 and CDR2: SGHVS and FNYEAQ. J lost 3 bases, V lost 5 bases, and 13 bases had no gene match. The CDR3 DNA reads TGTGCCAGCAGCAGCAGCTTAGCGCGGGAGAACTACGAGCAGTACTTC. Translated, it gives CASSSSLARENYEQYF. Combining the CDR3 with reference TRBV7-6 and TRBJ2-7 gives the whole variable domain GAGVSQSPRYKVTKRGQDVALRCDPISGHVSLYWYRQALGQGPEFLTYFNYEAQQDKSGLPNDRFSAERPEGSISTLTIQRTEQRDSAMYRCASSSSLARENYEQYFGPGTRLTVT.

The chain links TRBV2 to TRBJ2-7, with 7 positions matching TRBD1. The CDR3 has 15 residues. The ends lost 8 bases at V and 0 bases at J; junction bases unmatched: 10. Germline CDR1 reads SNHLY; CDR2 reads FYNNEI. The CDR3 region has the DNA TGTGCCAGCTGCGCCGGGACAGATCACTCCTACGAGCAGTACTTC. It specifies CASCAGTDHSYEQYF.

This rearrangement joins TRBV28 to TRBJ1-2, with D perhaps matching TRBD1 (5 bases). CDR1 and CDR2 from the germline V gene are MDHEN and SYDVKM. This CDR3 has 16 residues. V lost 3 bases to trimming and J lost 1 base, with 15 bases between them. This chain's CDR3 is CASSFRPGTVNYGYTF. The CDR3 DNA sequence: TGTGCCAGCAGTTTTCGCCCGGGGACGGTTAACTATGGCTACACCTTC.

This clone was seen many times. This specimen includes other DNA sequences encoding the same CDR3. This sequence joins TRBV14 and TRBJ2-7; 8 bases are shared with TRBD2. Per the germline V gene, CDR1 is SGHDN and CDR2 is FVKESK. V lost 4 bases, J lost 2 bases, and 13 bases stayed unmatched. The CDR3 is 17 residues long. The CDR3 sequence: CASSRITGLVTPYEQYF. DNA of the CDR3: TGTGCCAGCAGCCGGATAACGGGACTAGTAACTCCCTACGAGCAGTACTTC.

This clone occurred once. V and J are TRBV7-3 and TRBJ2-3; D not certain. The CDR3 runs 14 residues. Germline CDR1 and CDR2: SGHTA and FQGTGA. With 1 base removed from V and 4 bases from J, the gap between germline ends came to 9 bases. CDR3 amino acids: CASSLRASSDTQYF. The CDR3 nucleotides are TGTGCCAGCAGCTTAAGGGCTAGTTCAGATACGCAGTATTTT.

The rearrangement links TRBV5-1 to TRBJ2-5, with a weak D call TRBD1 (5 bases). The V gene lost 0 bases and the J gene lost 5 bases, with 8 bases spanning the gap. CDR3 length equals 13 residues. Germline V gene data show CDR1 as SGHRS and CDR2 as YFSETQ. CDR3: CASSLAAGETQYF. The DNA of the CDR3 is TGCGCCAGCAGCTTGGCGGCAGGGGAGACCCAGTACTTC.

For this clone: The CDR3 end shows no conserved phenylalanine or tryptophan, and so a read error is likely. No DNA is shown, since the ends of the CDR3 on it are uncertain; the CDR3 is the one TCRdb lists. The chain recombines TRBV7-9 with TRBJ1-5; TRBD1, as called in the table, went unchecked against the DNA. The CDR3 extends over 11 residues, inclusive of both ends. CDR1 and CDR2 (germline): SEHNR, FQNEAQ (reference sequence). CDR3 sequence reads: CASSPQEGQGL.

The CDR3 protein is CASSPQGAGLYEQYF. CDR3 sequence (DNA): TGTGCCAGCAGCCCCCAGGGTGCGGGTCTGTACGAGCAGTACTTC. The chain couples TRBV9 to TRBJ2-7, with D perhaps TRBD1 or TRBD2 (5 bases each). The CDR3 runs to 15 residues. Germline V CDR1 and CDR2: SGDLS, YYNGEE. Trimming took off 4 bases at V and 4 bases at J, with 18 bases between the two ends.

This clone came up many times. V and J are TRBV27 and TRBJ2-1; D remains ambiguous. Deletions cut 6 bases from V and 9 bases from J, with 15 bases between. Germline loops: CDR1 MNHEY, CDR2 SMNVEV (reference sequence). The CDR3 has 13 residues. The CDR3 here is CASRDFEVGEQFF. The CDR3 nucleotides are TGTGCCAGCAGGGATTTCGAAGTGGGTGAGCAGTTCTTC.

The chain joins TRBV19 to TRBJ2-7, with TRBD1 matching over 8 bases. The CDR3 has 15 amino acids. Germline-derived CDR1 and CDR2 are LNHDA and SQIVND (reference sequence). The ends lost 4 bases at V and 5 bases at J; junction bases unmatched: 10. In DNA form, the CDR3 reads TGTGCCAGTAGTACCGAACTCGACAGGGGTAACGAGCAGTACTTC. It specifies CASSTELDRGNEQYF. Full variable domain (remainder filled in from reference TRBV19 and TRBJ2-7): DGGITQSPKYLFRKEGQNVTLSCEQNLNHDAMYWYRQDPGQGLRLIYYSQIVNDFQKGDIAEGYSVSREKKESFPLTVTSAQKNPTAFYLCASSTELDRGNEQYFGPGTRLTVT.

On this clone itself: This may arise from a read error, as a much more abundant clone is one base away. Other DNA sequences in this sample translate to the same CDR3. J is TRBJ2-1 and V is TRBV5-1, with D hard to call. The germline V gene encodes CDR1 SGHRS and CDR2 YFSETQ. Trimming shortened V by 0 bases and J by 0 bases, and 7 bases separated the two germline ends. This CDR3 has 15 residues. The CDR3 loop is CASSLDSSSYNEQFF. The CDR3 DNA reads TGCGCCAGCAGCTTGGACAGCTCCTCCTACAATGAGCAGTTCTTC.

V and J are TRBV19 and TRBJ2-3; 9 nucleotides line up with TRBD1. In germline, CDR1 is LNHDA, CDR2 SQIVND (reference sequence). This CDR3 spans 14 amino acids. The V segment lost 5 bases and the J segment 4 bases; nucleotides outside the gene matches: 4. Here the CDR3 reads CASSVTGGSDTQYF. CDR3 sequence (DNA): TGTGCCAGTAGTGTGACAGGGGGATCAGATACGCAGTATTTT.

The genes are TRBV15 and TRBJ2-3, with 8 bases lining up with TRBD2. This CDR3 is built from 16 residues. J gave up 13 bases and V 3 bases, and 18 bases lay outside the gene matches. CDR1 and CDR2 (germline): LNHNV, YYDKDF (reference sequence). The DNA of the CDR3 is TGTGCCACCAGCAGTCCGGGACTAGGGCGCACTGGGGTGGAGTATTTT. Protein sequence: CATSSPGLGRTGVEYF.

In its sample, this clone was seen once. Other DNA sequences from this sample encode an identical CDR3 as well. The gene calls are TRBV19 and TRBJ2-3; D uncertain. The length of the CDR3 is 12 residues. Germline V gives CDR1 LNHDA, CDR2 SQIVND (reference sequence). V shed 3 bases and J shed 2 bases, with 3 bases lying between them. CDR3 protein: CASSISTDTQYF. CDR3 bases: TGTGCCAGTAGTATTTCCACAGATACGCAGTATTTT.

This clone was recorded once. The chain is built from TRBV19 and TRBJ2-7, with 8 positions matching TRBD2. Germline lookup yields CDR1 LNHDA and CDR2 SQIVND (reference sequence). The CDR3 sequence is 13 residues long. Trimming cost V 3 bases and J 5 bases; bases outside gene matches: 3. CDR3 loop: CASSMAGGNEQYF. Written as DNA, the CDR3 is TGTGCCAGTAGTATGGCGGGAGGCAACGAGCAGTACTTC.

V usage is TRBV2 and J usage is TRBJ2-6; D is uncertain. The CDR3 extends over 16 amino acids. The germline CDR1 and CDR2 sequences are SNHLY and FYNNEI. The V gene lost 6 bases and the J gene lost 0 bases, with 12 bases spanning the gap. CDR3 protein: CASSLDGFSGANVLTF. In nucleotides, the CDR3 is TGTGCCAGCAGCCTGGACGGATTCTCTGGGGCCAACGTCCTGACTTTC.

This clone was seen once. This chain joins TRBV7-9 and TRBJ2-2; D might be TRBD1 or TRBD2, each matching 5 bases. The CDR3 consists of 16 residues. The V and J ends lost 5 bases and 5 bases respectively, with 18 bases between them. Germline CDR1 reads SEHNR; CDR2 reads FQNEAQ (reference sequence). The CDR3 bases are TGTGCCAGCAGCCCAGACTCGGGACGGGAAACCGGGGAGCTGTTTTTT. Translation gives CASSPDSGRETGELFF.

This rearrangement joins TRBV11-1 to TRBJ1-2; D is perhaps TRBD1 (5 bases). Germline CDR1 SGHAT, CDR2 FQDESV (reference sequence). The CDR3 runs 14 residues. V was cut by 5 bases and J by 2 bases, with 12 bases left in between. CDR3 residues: CASSRVGANYGYTF. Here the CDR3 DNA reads TGTGCCAGCAGCCGAGTTGGGGCAAACTATGGCTACACCTTC.

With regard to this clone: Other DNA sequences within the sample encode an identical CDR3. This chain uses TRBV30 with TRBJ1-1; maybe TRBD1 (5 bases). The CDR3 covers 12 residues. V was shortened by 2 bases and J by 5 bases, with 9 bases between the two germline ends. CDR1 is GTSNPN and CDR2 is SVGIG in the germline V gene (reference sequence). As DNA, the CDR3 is TGTGCCTGGAGTTTCGGGGGTACTGAAGCTTTCTTT. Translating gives CAWSFGGTEAFF.

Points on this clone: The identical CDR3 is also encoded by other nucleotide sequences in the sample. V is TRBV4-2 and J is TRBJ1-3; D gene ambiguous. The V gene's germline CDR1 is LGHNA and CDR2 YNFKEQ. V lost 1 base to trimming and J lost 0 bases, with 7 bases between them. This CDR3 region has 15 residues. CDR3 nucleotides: TGTGCCAGCAGCCAAGGGTATAACTCTGGAAACACCATATATTTT. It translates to CASSQGYNSGNTIYF.

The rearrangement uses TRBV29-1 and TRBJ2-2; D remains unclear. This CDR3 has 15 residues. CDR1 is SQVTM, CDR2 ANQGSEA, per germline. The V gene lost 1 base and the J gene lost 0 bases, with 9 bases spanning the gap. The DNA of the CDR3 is TGCAGCGTTGAAGTAGGTGGGCCGAACACCGGGGAGCTGTTTTTT. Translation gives CSVEVGGPNTGELFF.

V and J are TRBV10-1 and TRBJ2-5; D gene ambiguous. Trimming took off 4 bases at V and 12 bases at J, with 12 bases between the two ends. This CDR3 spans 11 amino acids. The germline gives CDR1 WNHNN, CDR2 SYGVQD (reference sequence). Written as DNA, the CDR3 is TGCGCCAGCAGTGCTATTAGCAGTAAGTACTTC. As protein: CASSAISSKYF.

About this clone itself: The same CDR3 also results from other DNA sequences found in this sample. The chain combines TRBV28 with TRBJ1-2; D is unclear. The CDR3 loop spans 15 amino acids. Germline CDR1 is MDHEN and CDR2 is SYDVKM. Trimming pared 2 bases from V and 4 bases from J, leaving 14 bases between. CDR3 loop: CASSLIPGKAYGYTF. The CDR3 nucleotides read TGTGCCAGCAGTTTAATCCCGGGGAAGGCCTATGGCTACACCTTC.